The T cell receptor beta chain under discussion was sequenced for a study of regulatory T cells in long-lasting Graves disease. Germline CDR1 reads SNHLY; CDR2 reads FYNNEI. This CDR3 has 15 amino acids. Trimming removed 7 bases from V and 4 bases from J, with 19 bases in between. This clonotype was seen ten or more times. Researchers made TCR beta libraries by using iRepertoire HTBI primers and running Arm-PCR on CDR3 regions. Each CDR3 protein is one row after TCRdb ran MiXCR on the multiplex PCR reads. Here the sample spans about 520,000 distinct CDR3 sequences, 12% being singletons. Time point in this sample: newly diagnosed GD, antithyroid drugs for less than 3 months. TCR sequences were obtained from RNA taken from PBMCs. This same sample was also part of a study on T cells in Graves' hyperthyroidism and ophthalmopathy.

This TCR derives from a woman in her twenties or thirties with Graves disease. The rearrangement links TRBV2 to TRBJ2-5; D perhaps matches TRBD1 (5 bases). Sequenced here: peripheral blood mononuclear cells (PBMCs), sampled at new diagnosis, from a patient treated with antithyroid drugs. The CDR3 nucleotides read TGTGCCAGCACCAAGCAGGGCACGGGTGGAGAGACCCAGTACTTC. Amino acid sequence: CASTKQGTGGETQYF.